This TCR beta chain was retrieved from a study of T-cell reconstitution after alpha-beta-depleted transplantation in children. The study's findings and limits: In some patients, recipient T cells and intrathymic progenitors surviving conditioning explained high day-60 diversity. One year after transplant, T-cell counts and diversity came mostly from newly produced T cells. Expanded graft clones numbering several hundred reportedly gave rise to alpha-beta T cells about two months after transplant.

This clonotype has only a few counts. Its antigen is unidentified. Unique molecular identifiers were built into the TCRbeta library. TCRdb fed the PCR reads into MiXCR, producing one record per CDR3 protein. The profile shows about 580,000 distinct CDR3 sequences, under 30% of them singletons. This clonotype was sampled from a boy younger than two who had a stem cell transplant for acute myeloid leukemia, so the T cells may come from the graft donor. Sequences were derived from PBMCs, mostly from graft donor cells, sampled 360 days after TCRalphabeta/CD19-depleted stem cell transplant.

CDR3 DNA sequence: TGTGCCAGCAGTTTTTTGACAGCCACAACCCATACGCAGTATTTT. Amino acid sequence: CASSFLTATTHTQYF. The chain joins TRBV27 to TRBJ2-3, with D tentatively TRBD1 (5 bases). Trimming shortened V by 3 bases and J by 7 bases, and 17 bases separated the two germline ends. CDR1 and CDR2 from the germline V gene are MNHEY and SMNVEV (reference sequence). The CDR3 consists of 15 residues.